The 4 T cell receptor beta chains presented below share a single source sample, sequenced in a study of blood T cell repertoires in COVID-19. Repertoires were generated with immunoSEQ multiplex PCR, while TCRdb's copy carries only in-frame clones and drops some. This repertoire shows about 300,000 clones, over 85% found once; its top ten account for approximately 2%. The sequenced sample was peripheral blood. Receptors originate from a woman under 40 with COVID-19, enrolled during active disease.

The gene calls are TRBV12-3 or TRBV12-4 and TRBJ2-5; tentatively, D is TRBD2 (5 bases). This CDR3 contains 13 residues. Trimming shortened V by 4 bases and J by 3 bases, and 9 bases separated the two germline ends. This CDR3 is CASSSYGEETQYF. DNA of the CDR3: TGTGCCAGCAGTTCGTACGGGGAAGAGACCCAGTACTTC.

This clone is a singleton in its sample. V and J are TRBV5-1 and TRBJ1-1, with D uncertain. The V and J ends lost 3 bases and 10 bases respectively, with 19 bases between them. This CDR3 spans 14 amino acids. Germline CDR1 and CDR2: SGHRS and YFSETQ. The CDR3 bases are TGCGCCAGCAGCTCCGGCCCCCAGGCAGCAGGAGCTTTCTTT. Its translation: CASSSGPQAAGAFF.

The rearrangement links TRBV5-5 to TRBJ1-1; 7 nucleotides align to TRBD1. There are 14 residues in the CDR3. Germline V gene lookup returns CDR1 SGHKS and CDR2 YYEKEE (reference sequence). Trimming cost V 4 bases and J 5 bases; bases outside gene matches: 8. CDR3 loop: CASSNGGGWTEAFF. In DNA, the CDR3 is TGTGCCAGCAGCAACGGAGGGGGCTGGACTGAAGCTTTCTTT.

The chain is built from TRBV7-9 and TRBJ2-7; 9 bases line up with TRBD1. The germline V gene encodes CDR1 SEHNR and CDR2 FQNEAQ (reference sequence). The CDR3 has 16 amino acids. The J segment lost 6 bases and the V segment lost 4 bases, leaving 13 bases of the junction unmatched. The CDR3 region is CASSSDRGHRAAEQYF. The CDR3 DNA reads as TGTGCCAGCAGCTCGGACAGGGGTCACCGAGCTGCCGAGCAGTACTTC.